One sample yielded the 23 T cell receptor beta chains listed below, sequenced in a study of blood T cells in healthy people across ages. It was with a sample-barcoded 5' primer and a J-beta primer mix that a second PCR of roughly 7 to 12 cycles was run. TCRdb reprocessed the 5' RACE reads with MiXCR, giving one entry per CDR3 protein. The sample contains more than 800,000 distinct CDR3 sequences, 25% to 30% of which appear only once. The sequenced sample consisted of blood. Receptors originate from a woman older than 75 in good health.

The table lists this clonotype with a few counts. The rearrangement uses TRBV12-3 or TRBV12-4 and TRBJ2-1, with D possibly matching TRBD2 (6 bases). The J call is doubtful: the DNA matches TRBJ2-7 better. This CDR3 spans 16 amino acids. CDR3 sequence: CASSLVYGDFYNEQYF. DNA of the CDR3: TGTGCCAGCAGCCTAGTTTACGGGGACTTCTACAATGAGCAGTACTTC.

CDR3 bases: TGCAGTGCTAGAGGTTCGCGGGGGGGTGAGCAGTTCTTC. This gives the protein CSARGSRGGEQFF. The V call is TRBV20-1, the J call TRBJ2-1; TRBD2 aligns across 9 bases. Germline assignment: CDR1 DFQATT and CDR2 SNEGSKA (reference sequence). The CDR3 has 13 amino acids. V lost 1 base, J lost 9 bases, and 4 bases stayed unmatched.

This clonotype was detected only a few times. J is TRBJ2-7 and V is TRBV30; 7 bases map to TRBD1. Germline assignment: CDR1 GTSNPN and CDR2 SVGIG (reference sequence). Germline trimming cut 2 bases from V and 0 bases from J; bases unmatched to any gene: 10. The CDR3 has 16 residues. As DNA, the CDR3 is TGTGCCTGGAGTCGCCATACAGGGGCCAGCTCCTACGAGCAGTACTTC. Translation gives CAWSRHTGASSYEQYF.

Regarding this clonotype: This may arise from a read error, as a much more abundant clone is one base away. The rearrangement uses TRBV6-6 and TRBJ2-3; D remains unclear. CDR3 length equals 13 residues. Germline V CDR1 and CDR2: MNHNY, SVGAGI (reference sequence). CDR3 amino acids: CASKSDGTDTRYF. The CDR3 DNA is TGTGCCAGTAAAAGTGATGGCACAGATACGCGGTATTTT.

This clonotype was found many times. The rearrangement uses TRBV6-2 or TRBV6-3 and TRBJ2-3; D not resolved. V lost 3 bases, J lost 2 bases, and 12 bases lay in between. The CDR3 spans 15 residues. Per the germline V gene, CDR1 is MNHEY and CDR2 is SVGEGT. The CDR3 protein is CASSYRLSITDTQYF. The CDR3 bases are TGTGCCAGCAGTTATCGGCTATCAATCACAGATACGCAGTATTTT.

The rearrangement links TRBV7-2 to TRBJ2-3; D gene ambiguous. This CDR3 is 17 amino acids long. V was trimmed by 5 bases and J by 1 base, leaving 19 bases between them. Germline CDR1 and CDR2: SGHTA and FQGNSA. CDR3 amino acids: CASSPRASVSGTDTQYF. CDR3 DNA sequence: TGTGCCAGCAGCCCTCGGGCTAGTGTTTCGGGCACAGATACGCAGTATTTT.

This clonotype was seen a handful of times. The chain recombines TRBV30 with TRBJ2-1, with D tentatively TRBD2 (6 bases). The germline V and J ends were trimmed by 6 bases and 3 bases, with 15 bases remaining between them. The CDR3 is made up of 14 amino acids. CDR1 is GTSNPN and CDR2 is SVGIG in the germline V gene (reference sequence). The CDR3 DNA sequence: TGTGCCTGCCGACTCGGGGGACTCTACAATGAGCAGTTCTTC. Translated: CACRLGGLYNEQFF.

The sample holds many counts of this clonotype. The chain couples TRBV19 to TRBJ1-6; TRBD1 is a possible D gene (5 bases). This CDR3 is 16 amino acids long. V lost 3 bases, J lost 5 bases, and 14 bases lay in between. Germline CDR1 is LNHDA and CDR2 is SQIVND (reference sequence). The CDR3 sequence is CASSMLVGANNSPLHF. CDR3 coding DNA: TGTGCCAGTAGTATGCTGGTTGGGGCTAATAATTCACCCCTCCACTTT.

About this clonotype: A read error may explain this, as a much larger clone is one base away. This is likely a read error, given that the CDR3 carries no conserved phenylalanine or tryptophan at its end. V gene TRBV7-2 combines with J gene TRBJ1-2; no reliable D call. V was cut by 1 base and J by 4 bases, with 13 bases left in between. The CDR3 consists of 15 residues. Germline V CDR1 and CDR2: SGHTA, FQGNSA. This CDR3 reads CASSLERPWSYGYTV. The CDR3 DNA reads as TGTGCCAGCAGCTTAGAAAGGCCATGGAGCTATGGCTACACCGTC.

This clonotype was recorded at least ten times. The chain recombines TRBV20-1 with TRBJ2-1; TRBD2 matches 7 bases. With 0 bases clipped from V and 4 bases from J, the junction kept 3 bases outside the gene matches. CDR1 is DFQATT and CDR2 is SNEGSKA in the germline V gene (reference sequence). This CDR3 comprises 14 residues. The CDR3 is CSAREGGGYNEQFF. The CDR3, as DNA: TGCAGTGCTAGAGAGGGCGGGGGATACAATGAGCAGTTCTTC.

This rearrangement joins TRBV7-2 to TRBJ2-3; TRBD1 might be the D (5 bases). The CDR3 sequence is 16 residues long. Trimming cost V 0 bases and J 4 bases, with 14 bases left between them. CDR1 SGHTA and CDR2 FQGNSA come from the germline V gene. This CDR3 reads CASSLATGWESDTQYF. The CDR3 DNA sequence: TGTGCCAGCAGCTTAGCTACAGGATGGGAATCAGATACGCAGTATTTT.

This clonotype occurred many times. This sequence joins TRBV7-2 and TRBJ2-1, with 7 bases lining up with TRBD2. The germline CDR1 and CDR2 sequences are SGHTA and FQGNSA. This CDR3 region has 14 residues. With 3 bases clipped from V and 6 bases from J, the junction kept 5 bases outside the gene matches. The CDR3 DNA is TGTGCCAGCAGCTTGGGGGGGACTTTCAATGAGCAGTTCTTC. This sequence encodes CASSLGGTFNEQFF.

This clonotype has a count of ten or more. This chain links TRBV10-3 with TRBJ1-1; weak D call: TRBD1 (6 bases). Germline loops: CDR1 ENHRY, CDR2 SYGVKD. There are 16 residues in the CDR3. Trimming left V 3 bases short and J 6 bases short, with 20 bases between. CDR3 amino acids: CAISDPGWDKFPEAFF. In DNA form, the CDR3 reads TGTGCCATCAGTGACCCGGGCTGGGACAAATTCCCTGAAGCTTTCTTT.

The chain couples TRBV2 to TRBJ1-2; unclear D gene. Between the trimmed V and J ends, which lost 8 bases and 5 bases, there was a span of 15 bases. The CDR3 totals 13 residues. The germline CDR1 and CDR2 sequences are SNHLY and FYNNEI. The CDR3 sequence is CASLGLWTYGYTF. The CDR3 nucleotides are TGTGCCAGCCTCGGGCTTTGGACGTATGGCTACACCTTC.

A remark on this clonotype: Its ends do not fully match the called genes, so a read error is possible. The chain recombines TRBV24-1 with TRBJ2-3; D tentatively reads TRBD1 or TRBD2 (6 bases each). The V gene's germline CDR1 is KGHDR and CDR2 SFDVKD. The CDR3 contains 19 residues. The CDR3 coding sequence is TGTACCACCAGCCGGGGGCAAGGAAAGGCCGGCCTTAGCACAGATACGCAGTATTTT. This codes for CTTSRGQGKAGLSTDTQYF.

The chain couples TRBV28 to TRBJ1-2, with a possible D match to TRBD1 (6 bases). This CDR3 region has 13 residues. Germline V gene lookup returns CDR1 MDHEN and CDR2 SYDVKM. The V gene lost 6 bases and the J gene lost 4 bases, with 12 bases spanning the gap. The CDR3 is CASRGGPLYGYTF. As DNA, the CDR3 is TGTGCCAGCAGGGGGGGCCCGCTCTATGGCTACACCTTC.

This sequence joins TRBV30 and TRBJ2-5; 11 bases are a match to TRBD2. Germline V gene sequence: CDR1 GTSNPN, CDR2 SVGIG (reference sequence). The CDR3 length is 18 residues. Trimming removed 2 bases from V and 11 bases from J; junction bases left unmatched: 22. DNA for the CDR3: TGTGCCTGGAGTTCACCCGGGACTAGCGGATTCCCCTACAATGAGCAGTACTTC. Residues: CAWSSPGTSGFPYNEQYF. Full variable domain (remainder filled in from reference TRBV30 and TRBJ2-5): SQTIHQWPATLVQPVGSPLSLECTVEGTSNPNLYWYRQAAGRGLQLLFYSVGIGQISSEVPQNLSASRPQDRQFILSSKKLLLSDSGFYLCAWSSPGTSGFPYNEQYFGPGTRLLVL.

The chain combines TRBV29-1 with TRBJ2-4; D might be TRBD1 or TRBD2, each matching 5 bases. The V gene's germline CDR1 is SQVTM and CDR2 ANQGSEA. V lost 4 bases and J lost 8, with 18 bases in between. The CDR3 totals 14 residues. The CDR3, as DNA: TGCAGCGTTGTTGAGGGGCCTGTTGGGGACATTCAGTACTTC. Its translation: CSVVEGPVGDIQYF.

This clonotype was counted many times. The rearrangement links TRBV27 to TRBJ1-6; D uncertain. V lost 3 bases, J lost 2 bases, and 8 bases lay in between. CDR1 is MNHEY, CDR2 SMNVEV, per germline (reference sequence). The CDR3 contains 15 residues. The CDR3 region is CASSLIQTYNSPLHF. As DNA, the CDR3 is TGTGCCAGCAGTTTGATACAGACCTATAATTCACCCCTCCACTTT.

This clonotype came up a few times. The rearrangement joins TRBV6-5 to TRBJ1-1; D is unresolved. The V end was cut by 6 bases, the J end by 1 base, with 15 bases between. CDR1 is MNHEY and CDR2 is SVGAGI in the germline V gene. The CDR3 spans 15 residues. The CDR3 coding sequence is TGTGCCAGCAGGCACAACCTTCAAAGGAACACTGAAGCTTTCTTT. Its protein is CASRHNLQRNTEAFF.

The chain uses TRBV7-9 and TRBJ2-4; D might be TRBD1 (6 bases). V was cut by 4 bases and J by 1 base, with 17 bases left in between. This CDR3 is 17 amino acids long. The germline gives CDR1 SEHNR, CDR2 FQNEAQ (reference sequence). The DNA for the CDR3 is TGTGCCAGCAGCTCGAGACTTACAGGGCACGCCAAAAACATTCAGTACTTC. This encodes CASSSRLTGHAKNIQYF.

Ten or more counts support this clonotype. V gene TRBV15 combines with J gene TRBJ2-5, with 7 bases that match TRBD2. Germline CDR1 LNHNV, CDR2 YYDKDF (reference sequence). CDR3 size: 14 residues. V trimming: 5 bases; J trimming: 5 bases; junction bases outside the gene matches: 8. The CDR3 bases are TGTGCCACCAGCCCACTAGCGAGTTCCGAGACCCAGTACTTC. Amino acid sequence: CATSPLASSETQYF.

The chain has TRBV11-1 and TRBJ2-3; the match to TRBD1 covers 7 bases. Per germline, CDR1 SGHAT and CDR2 FQDESV (reference sequence). CDR3 length: 17 amino acids. Trimming removed 4 bases from V and 3 bases from J; junction bases left unmatched: 13. CDR3 sequence (DNA): TGTGCCAGCAGCTCCCCCGGTAGTGGGACAGCTACAGATACGCAGTATTTT. Its protein is CASSSPGSGTATDTQYF.